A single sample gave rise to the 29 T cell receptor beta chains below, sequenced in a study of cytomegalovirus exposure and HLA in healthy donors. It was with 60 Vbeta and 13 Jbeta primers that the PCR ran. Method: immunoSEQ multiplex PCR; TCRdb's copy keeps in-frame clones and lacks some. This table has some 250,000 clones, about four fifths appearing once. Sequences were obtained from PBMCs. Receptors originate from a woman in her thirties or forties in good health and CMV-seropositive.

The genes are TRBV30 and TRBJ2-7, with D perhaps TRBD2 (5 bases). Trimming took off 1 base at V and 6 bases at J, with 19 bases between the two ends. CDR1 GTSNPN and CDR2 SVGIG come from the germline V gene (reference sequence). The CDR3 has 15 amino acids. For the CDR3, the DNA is TGTGCCTGGAGTGCCCGCGGGTCCAAAGGGAGCGAGCAGTACTTC. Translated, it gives CAWSARGSKGSEQYF.

CDR3 sequence: CASSNSPSDEQFF. Here the CDR3 DNA reads TGTGCCAGCAGCAATTCCCCATCAGATGAGCAGTTCTTC. This chain uses TRBV9 with TRBJ2-1; D ambiguous. The CDR3 sequence is 13 residues long. Germline V CDR1 and CDR2: SGDLS, YYNGEE. Trimming cost V 4 bases and J 8 bases, with 13 bases left between them.

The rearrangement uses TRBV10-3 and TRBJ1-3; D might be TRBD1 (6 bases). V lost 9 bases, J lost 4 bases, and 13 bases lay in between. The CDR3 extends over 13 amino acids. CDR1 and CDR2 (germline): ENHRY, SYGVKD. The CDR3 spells CAMSGTPGNTIYF. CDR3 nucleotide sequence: TGTGCCATGTCCGGGACACCAGGAAACACCATATATTTT.

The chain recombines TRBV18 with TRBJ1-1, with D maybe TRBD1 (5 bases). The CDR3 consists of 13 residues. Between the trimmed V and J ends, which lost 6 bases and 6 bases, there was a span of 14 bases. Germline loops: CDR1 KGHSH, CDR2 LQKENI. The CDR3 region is CASSRTQASEAFF. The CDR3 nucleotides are TGTGCCAGCTCCCGTACACAGGCCTCTGAAGCTTTCTTT.

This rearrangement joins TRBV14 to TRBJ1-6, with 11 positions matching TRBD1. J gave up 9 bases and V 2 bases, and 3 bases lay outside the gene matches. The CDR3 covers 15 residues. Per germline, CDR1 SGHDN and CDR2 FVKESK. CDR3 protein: CASSQLGTGGSPLHF. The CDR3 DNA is TGTGCCAGCAGCCAACTCGGGACAGGGGGTTCACCCCTCCACTTT.

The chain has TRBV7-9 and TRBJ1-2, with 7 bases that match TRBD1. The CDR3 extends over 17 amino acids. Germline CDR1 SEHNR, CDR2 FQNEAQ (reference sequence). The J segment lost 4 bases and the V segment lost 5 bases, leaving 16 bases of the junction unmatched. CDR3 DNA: TGTGCCAGCAGCCCAAACAGGGGACAACTCTCCGGCTATGGCTACACCTTC. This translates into CASSPNRGQLSGYGYTF.

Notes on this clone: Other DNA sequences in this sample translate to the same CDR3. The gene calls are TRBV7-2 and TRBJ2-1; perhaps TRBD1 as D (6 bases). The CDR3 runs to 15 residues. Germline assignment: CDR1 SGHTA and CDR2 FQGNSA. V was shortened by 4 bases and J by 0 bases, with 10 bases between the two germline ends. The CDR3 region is CASSSDRSSYNEQFF. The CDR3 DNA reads TGTGCCAGCAGCTCAGACAGGAGCTCCTACAATGAGCAGTTCTTC.

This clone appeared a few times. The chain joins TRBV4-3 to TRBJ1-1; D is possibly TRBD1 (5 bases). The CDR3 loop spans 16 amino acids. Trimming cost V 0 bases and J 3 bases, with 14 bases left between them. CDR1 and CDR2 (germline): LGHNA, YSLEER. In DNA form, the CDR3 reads TGCGCCAGCAGCCAAGATTATAGGGGATGGGACACTGAAGCTTTCTTT. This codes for CASSQDYRGWDTEAFF.

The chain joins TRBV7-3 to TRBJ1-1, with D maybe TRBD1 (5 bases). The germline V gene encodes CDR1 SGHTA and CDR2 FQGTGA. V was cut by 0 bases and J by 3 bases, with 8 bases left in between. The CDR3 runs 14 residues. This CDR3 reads CASSLTGGDTEAFF. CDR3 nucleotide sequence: TGTGCCAGCAGCTTAACGGGGGGGGACACTGAAGCTTTCTTT. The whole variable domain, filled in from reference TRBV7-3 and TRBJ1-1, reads GAGVSQTPSNKVTEKGKYVELRCDPISGHTALYWYRQSLGQGPEFLIYFQGTGAADDSGLPNDRFFAVRPEGSVSTLKIQRTERGDSAVYLCASSLTGGDTEAFFGQGTRLTVV.

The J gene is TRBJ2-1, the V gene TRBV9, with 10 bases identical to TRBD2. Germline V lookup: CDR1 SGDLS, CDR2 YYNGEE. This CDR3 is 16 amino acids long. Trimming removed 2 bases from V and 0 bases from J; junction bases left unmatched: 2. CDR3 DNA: TGTGCCAGCAGCGTCCTAGCGGGGGACTCCTACAATGAGCAGTTCTTC. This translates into CASSVLAGDSYNEQFF.

DNA of the CDR3: TGTGCCAGCAGCTTACAGGGGCAGGAGACCCAGTACTTC. Residues: CASSLQGQETQYF. The rearrangement links TRBV11-1 to TRBJ2-5; perhaps TRBD1 as D (6 bases). The germline V gene has CDR1 SGHAT and CDR2 FQDESV (reference sequence). This CDR3 contains 13 residues. V was clipped by 2 bases and J by 5 bases, with 9 bases between them.

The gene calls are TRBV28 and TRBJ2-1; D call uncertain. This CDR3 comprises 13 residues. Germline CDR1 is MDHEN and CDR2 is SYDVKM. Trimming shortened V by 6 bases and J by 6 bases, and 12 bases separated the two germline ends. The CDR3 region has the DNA TGTGCCAGCAGCCTTCCGGTTTCCAATGAGCAGTTCTTC. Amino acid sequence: CASSLPVSNEQFF.

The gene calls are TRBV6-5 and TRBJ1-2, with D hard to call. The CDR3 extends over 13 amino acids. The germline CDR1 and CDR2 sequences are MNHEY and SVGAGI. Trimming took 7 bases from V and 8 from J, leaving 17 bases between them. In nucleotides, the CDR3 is TGTGCCAGCAAGCCGGGAACACGAGGGGGCTACACCTTC. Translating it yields CASKPGTRGGYTF.

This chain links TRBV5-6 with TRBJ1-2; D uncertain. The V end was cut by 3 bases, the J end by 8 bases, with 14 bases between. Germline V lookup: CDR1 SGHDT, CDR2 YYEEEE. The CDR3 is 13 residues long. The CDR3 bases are TGTGCCAGCAGCTCCCTCGGGGTAAGAGGCTACACCTTC. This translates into CASSSLGVRGYTF.

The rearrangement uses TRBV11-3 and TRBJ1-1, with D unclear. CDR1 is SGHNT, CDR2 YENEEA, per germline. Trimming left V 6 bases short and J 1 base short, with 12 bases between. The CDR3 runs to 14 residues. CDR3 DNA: TGTGCCAGCAGTTTGAGGGTGGGGAACACTGAAGCTTTCTTT. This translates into CASSLRVGNTEAFF.

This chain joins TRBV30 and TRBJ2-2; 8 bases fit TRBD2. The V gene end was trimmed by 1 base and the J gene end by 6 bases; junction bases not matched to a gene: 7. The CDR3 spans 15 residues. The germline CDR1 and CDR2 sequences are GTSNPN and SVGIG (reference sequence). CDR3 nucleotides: TGTGCCTGGAGTGGGGAGCGGGAGTGGTCCGGGGAGCTGTTTTTT. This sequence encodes CAWSGEREWSGELFF.

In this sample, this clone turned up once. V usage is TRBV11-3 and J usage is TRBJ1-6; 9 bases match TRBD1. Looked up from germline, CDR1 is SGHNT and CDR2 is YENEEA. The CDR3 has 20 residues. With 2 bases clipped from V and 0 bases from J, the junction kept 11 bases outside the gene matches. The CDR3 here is CASSLIDWTGEFSYNSPLHF. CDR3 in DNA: TGTGCCAGCAGCTTAATCGATTGGACAGGGGAATTCTCCTATAATTCACCCCTCCACTTT.

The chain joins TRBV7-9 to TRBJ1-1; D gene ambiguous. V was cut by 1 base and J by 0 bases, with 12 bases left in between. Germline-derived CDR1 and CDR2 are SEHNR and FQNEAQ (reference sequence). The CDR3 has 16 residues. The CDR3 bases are TGTGCCAGCAGCTTAGGAGGTTGGAACATGAACACTGAAGCTTTCTTT. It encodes CASSLGGWNMNTEAFF.

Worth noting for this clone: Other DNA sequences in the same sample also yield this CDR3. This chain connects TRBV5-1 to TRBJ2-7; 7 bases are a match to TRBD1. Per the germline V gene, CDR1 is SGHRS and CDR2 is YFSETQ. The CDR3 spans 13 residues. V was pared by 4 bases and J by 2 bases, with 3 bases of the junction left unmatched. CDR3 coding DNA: TGCGCCAGCAGCCGGGACAGAGCCTACGAGCAGTACTTC. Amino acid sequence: CASSRDRAYEQYF.

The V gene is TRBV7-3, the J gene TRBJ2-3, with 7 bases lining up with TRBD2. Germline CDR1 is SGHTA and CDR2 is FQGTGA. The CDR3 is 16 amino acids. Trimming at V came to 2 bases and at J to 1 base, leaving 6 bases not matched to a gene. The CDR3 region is CASSLESAGGTDTQYF. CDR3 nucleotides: TGTGCCAGCAGCTTAGAATCGGCGGGGGGCACAGATACGCAGTATTTT.

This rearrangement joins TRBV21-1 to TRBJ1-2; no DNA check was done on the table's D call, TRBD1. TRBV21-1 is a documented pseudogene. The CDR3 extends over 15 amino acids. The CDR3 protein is CASSKGQGDCYGYTF. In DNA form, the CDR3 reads TGTGCCAGCAGCAAGGGACAGGGGGATTGCTATGGCTACACCTTC.

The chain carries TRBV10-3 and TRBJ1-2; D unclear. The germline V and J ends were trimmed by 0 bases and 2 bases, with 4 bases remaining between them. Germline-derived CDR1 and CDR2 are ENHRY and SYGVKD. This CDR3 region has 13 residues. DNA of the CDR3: TGTGCCATCAGTGAGTCTCTCAACTATGGCTACACCTTC. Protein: CAISESLNYGYTF.

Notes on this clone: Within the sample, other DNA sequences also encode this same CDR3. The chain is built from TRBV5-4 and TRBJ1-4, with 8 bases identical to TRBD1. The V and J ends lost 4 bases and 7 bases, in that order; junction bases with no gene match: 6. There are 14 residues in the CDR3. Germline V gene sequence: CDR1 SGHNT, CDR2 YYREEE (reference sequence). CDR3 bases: TGTGCCAGCAGCCTCGACAGGGGAAGTGAAAAACTGTTTTTT. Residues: CASSLDRGSEKLFF.

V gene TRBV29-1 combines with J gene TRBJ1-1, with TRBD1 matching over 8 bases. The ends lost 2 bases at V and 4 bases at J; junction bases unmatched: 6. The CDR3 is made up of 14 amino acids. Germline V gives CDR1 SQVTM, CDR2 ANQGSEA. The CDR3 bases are TGCAGCGTTGAACCAGGGGGCAGGGGCACTGAAGCTTTCTTT. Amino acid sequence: CSVEPGGRGTEAFF.

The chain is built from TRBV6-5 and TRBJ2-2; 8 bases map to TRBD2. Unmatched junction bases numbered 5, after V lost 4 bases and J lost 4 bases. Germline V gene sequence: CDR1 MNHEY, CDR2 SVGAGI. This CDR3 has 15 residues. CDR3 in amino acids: CASSSGTRLTGELFF. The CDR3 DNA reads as TGTGCCAGCAGTTCCGGGACTAGGCTCACCGGGGAGCTGTTTTTT.

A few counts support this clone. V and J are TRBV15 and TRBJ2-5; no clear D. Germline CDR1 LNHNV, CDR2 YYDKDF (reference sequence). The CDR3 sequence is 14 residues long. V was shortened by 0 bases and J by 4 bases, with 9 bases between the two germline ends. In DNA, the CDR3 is TGTGCCACCAGCAGAGATCTAGTTCTAGAGACCCAGTACTTC. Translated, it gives CATSRDLVLETQYF.

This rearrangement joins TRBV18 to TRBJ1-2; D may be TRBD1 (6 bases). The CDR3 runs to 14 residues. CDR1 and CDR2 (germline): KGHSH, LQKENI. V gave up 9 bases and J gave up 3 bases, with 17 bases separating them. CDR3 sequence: CASSMQGSYYGYTF. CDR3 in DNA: TGTGCCAGTTCTATGCAGGGGTCGTACTATGGCTACACCTTC.

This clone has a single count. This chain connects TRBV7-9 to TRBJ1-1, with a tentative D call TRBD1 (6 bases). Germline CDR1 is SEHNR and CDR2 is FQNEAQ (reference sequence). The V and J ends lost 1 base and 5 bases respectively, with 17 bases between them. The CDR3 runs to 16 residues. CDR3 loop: CASSLVGRGFRTEAFF. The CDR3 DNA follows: TGTGCCAGCAGCTTAGTGGGCAGGGGATTCAGAACTGAAGCTTTCTTT.

The CDR3 spells CASSHRVIGYTF. The CDR3 region has the DNA TGCGCCAGCAGCCACAGGGTTATTGGCTACACCTTC. This chain uses TRBV4-1 with TRBJ1-2, with a tentative D call TRBD1 (5 bases). Trimming took 3 bases from V and 7 from J, leaving 9 bases between them. The CDR3 loop spans 12 amino acids. CDR1 is MGHRA, CDR2 YSYEKL, per germline.